This T cell receptor beta chain was sequenced for a study of cytomegalovirus exposure and HLA in healthy donors. Primers included in the PCR were 60 Vbeta and 13 Jbeta primers. As processed by the authors: As a later analysis found, there were roughly 80 million unique TCR beta chains, of which around 9.9 million were shared. Assay: immunoSEQ multiplex PCR; the TCRdb copy retains only in-frame clones and omits some. V, J and clone size were drawn from that table, and D and trimming were deduced from the DNA. The table has about 130,000 clones, around three quarters seen once. The CDR3 loop spans 14 amino acids. The germline gives CDR1 SGHRS, CDR2 YFSETQ. Findings and caveats of the study: Most TCR sequences showed up rarely, but some public TCRs showed up in many donors.

As to this clone: Its target is not known.

Sample: PBMCs. The chain is built from TRBV5-1 and TRBJ2-5, with D possibly matching TRBD2 (6 bases). The J call is doubtful: the DNA matches TRBJ2-7 better. The receptor's source is a female donor in good health and CMV-seronegative. The CDR3 DNA reads TGCGCCAGCAGCGCCGGGACTGTCCAATACGAGCAGTACTTC. It encodes CASSAGTVQYEQYF.